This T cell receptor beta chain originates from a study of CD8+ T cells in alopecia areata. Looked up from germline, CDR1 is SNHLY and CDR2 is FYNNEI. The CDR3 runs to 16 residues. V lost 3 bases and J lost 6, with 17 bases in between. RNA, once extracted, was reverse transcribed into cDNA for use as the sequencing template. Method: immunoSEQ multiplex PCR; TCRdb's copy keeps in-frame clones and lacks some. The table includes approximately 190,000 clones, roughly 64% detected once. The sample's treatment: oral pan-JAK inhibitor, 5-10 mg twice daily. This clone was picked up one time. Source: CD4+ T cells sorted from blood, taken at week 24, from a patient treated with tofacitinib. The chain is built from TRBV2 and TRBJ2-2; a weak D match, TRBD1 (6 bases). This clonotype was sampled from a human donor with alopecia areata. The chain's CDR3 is CASSDIRQGNSGELFF. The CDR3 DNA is TGTGCCAGCAGTGATATTCGGCAGGGGAATTCCGGGGAGCTGTTTTTT.